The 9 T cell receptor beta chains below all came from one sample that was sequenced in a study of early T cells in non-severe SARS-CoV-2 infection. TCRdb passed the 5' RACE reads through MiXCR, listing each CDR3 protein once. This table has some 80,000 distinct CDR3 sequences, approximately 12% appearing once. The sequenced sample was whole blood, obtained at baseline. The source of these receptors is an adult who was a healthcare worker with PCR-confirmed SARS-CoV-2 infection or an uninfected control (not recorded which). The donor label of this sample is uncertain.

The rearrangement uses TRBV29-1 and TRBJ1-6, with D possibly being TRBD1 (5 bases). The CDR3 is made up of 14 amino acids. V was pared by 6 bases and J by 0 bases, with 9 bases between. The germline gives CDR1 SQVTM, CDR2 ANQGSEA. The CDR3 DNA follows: TGCAGCGTCCGACAGAGCTCCTATAATTCACCCCTCCACTTT. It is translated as CSVRQSSYNSPLHF.

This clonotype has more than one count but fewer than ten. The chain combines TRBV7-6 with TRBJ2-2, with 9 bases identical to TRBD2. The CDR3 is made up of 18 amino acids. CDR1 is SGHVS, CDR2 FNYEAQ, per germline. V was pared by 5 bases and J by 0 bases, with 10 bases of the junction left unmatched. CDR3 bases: TGTGCCAGCAGCACTCCGCGGGGGGGACATTCGAACACCGGGGAGCTGTTTTTT. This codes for CASSTPRGGHSNTGELFF.

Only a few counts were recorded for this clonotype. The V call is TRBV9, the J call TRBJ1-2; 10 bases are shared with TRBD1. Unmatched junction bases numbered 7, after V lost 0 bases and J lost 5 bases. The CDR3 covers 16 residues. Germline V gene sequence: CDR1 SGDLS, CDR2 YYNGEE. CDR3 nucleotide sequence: TGTGCCAGCAGCGTAGGAAGGACAGGGGGGTTTTATGGCTACACCTTC. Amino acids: CASSVGRTGGFYGYTF.

CDR3 bases: TGTGCCAGCAGCTTTGAGGGAGGGTACACAGATACGCAGTATTTT. It specifies CASSFEGGYTDTQYF. The chain is built from TRBV7-3 and TRBJ2-3; 7 bases fit TRBD2. This CDR3 spans 15 amino acids. Trimming removed 3 bases from V and 2 bases from J; junction bases left unmatched: 5. The V gene's germline CDR1 is SGHTA and CDR2 FQGTGA.

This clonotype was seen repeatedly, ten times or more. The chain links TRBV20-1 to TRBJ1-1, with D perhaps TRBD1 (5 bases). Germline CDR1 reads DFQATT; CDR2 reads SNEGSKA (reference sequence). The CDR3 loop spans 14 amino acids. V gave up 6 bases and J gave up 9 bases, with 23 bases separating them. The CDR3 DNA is TGCAGTGCCGACACCCATCTCAGCGGGGGTCAAGCTTTCTTT. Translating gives CSADTHLSGGQAFF.

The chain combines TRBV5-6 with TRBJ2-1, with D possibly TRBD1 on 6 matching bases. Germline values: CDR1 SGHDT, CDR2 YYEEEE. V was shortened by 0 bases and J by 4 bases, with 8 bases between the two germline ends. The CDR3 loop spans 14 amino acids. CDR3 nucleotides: TGTGCCAGCAGCTTGGGACAGGCTTACAATGAGCAGTTCTTC. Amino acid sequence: CASSLGQAYNEQFF.

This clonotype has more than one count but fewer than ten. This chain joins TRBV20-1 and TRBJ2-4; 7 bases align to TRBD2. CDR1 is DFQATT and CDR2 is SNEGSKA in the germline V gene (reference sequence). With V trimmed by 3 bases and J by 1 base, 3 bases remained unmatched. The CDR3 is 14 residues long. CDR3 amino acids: CSASQAGAKNIQYF. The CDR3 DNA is TGCAGTGCTAGTCAAGCGGGGGCCAAAAACATTCAGTACTTC.

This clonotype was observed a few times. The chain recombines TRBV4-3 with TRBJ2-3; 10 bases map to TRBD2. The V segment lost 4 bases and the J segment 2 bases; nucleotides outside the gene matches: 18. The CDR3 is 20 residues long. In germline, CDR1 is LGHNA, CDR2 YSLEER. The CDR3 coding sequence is TGCGCCAGCAGCCCATACTTACTAGCGGGGTATCCCCTCTCCACAGATACGCAGTATTTT. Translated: CASSPYLLAGYPLSTDTQYF.

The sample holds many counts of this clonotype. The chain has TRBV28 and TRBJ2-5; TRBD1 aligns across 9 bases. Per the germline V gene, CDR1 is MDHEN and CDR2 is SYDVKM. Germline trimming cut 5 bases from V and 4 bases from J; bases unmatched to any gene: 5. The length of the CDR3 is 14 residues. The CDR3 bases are TGTGCCAGCAGTCCAACAGGGGGCGCAGAGACCCAGTACTTC. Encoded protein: CASSPTGGAETQYF.